This T cell receptor beta chain was sequenced in a study of blood T cell repertoires in COVID-19. This table comes from immunoSEQ multiplex PCR, and its TCRdb copy is limited to in-frame clones, with some not included. Of about 250,000 clones listed, about 86% are singletons. CDR3 length: 14 amino acids. Trimming took off 1 base at V and 5 bases at J, with 11 bases between the two ends. CDR1 and CDR2 (germline): LGHNA, YSLEER. To note about this clone: In the same sample, other DNA sequences code for this CDR3.

This chain links TRBV4-3 with TRBJ2-5; D perhaps matches TRBD1 (6 bases). The sequence derives from a man aged 40-49 years with active or convalescent COVID-19. The sample was peripheral blood. The CDR3 loop reads CASSQGQGSETQYF. The CDR3 DNA is TGCGCCAGCAGCCAAGGCCAGGGGTCGGAGACCCAGTACTTC.